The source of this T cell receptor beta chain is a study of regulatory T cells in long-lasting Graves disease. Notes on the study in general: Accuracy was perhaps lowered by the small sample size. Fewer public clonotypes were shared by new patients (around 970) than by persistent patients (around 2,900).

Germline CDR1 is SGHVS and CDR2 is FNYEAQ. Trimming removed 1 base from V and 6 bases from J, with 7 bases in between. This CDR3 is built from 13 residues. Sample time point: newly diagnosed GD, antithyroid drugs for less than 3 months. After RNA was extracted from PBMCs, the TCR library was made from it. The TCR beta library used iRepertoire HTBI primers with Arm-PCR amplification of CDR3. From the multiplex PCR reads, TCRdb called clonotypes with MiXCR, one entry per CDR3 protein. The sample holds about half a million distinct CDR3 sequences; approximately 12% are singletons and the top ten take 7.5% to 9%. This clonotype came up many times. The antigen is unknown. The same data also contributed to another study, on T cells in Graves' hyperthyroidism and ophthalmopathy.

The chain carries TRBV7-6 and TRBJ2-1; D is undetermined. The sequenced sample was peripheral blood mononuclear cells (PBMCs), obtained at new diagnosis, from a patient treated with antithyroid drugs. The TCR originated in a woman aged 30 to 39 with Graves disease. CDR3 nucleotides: TGTGCCAGCAGCTTAGGACCTACCAATGAGCAGTTCTTC. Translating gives CASSLGPTNEQFF.